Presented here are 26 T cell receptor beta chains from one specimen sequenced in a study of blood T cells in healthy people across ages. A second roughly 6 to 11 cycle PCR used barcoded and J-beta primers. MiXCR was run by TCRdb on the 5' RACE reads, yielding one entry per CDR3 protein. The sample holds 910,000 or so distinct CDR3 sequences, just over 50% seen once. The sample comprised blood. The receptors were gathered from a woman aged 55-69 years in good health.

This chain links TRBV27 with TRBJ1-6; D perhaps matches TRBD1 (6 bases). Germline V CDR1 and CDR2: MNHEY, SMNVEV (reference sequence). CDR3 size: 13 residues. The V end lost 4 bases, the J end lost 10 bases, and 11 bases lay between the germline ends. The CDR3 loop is CASSSQGGSPLHF. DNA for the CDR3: TGTGCCAGCAGTTCGCAAGGGGGGTCACCCCTCCACTTT.

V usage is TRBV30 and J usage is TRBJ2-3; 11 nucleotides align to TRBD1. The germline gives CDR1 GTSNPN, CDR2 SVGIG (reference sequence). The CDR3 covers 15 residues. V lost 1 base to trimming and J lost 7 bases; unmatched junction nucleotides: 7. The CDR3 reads CAWSEGTGGRNTQYF. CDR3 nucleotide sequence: TGTGCCTGGAGTGAGGGGACAGGGGGAAGGAATACGCAGTATTTT.

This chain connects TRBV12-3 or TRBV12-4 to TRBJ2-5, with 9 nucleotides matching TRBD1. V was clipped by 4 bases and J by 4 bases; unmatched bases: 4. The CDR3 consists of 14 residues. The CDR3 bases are TGTGCCAGCAGTTGGACAGGGGCGGCAGAGACCCAGTACTTC. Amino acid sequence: CASSWTGAAETQYF.

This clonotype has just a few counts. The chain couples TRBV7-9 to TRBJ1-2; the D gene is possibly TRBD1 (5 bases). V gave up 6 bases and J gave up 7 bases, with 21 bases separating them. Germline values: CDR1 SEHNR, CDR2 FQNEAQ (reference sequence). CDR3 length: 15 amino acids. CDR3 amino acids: CASRESGARGRGYTF. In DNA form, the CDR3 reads TGTGCCAGCAGAGAATCCGGGGCGAGAGGACGTGGCTACACCTTC.

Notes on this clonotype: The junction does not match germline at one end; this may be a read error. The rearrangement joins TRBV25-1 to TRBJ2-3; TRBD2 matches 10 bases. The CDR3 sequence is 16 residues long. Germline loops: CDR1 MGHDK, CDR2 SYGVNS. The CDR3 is CASSADLAGAPDTQYF. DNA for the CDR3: TGTGCCAGCAGTGCCGACCTAGCGGGAGCCCCAGATACACAGTATTTT.

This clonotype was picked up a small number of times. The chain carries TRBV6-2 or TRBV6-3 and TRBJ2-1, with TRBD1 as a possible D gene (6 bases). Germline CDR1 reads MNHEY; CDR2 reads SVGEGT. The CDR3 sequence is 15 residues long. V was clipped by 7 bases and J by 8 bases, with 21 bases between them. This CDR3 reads CASTLRDNRVDEQFF. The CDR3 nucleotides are TGTGCCAGCACCCTAAGGGACAACCGCGTCGATGAGCAGTTCTTC.

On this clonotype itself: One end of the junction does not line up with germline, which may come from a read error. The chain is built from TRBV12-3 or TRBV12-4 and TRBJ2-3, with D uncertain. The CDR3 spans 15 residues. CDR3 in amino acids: CAGSLGSVASDTQYF. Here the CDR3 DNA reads TGTGCCGGCAGTTTAGGGTCGGTAGCTTCAGATACGCAGTATTTT.

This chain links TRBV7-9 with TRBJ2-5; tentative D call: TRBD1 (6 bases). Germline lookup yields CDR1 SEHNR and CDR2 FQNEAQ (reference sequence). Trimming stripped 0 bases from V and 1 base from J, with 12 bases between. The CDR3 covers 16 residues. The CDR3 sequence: CASSLAETGIQETQYF. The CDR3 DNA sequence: TGTGCCAGCAGCTTAGCGGAAACAGGGATCCAAGAGACCCAGTACTTC.

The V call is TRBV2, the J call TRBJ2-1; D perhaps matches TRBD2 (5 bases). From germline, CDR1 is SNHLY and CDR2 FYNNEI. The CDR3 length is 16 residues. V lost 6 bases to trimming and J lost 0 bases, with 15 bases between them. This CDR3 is CASRRGWERSYNEQFF. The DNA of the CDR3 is TGTGCCAGCAGGAGAGGTTGGGAGCGCTCCTACAATGAGCAGTTCTTC.

The CDR3 DNA is TGTGCCAGCAGCGATCAACGGACAGACTATGGCTACACCTTC. Protein: CASSDQRTDYGYTF. The chain has TRBV6-5 and TRBJ1-2; a weak D match, TRBD1 (6 bases). V was trimmed by 6 bases and J by 3 bases, leaving 14 bases between them. The CDR3 is made up of 14 amino acids. Germline values: CDR1 MNHEY, CDR2 SVGAGI.

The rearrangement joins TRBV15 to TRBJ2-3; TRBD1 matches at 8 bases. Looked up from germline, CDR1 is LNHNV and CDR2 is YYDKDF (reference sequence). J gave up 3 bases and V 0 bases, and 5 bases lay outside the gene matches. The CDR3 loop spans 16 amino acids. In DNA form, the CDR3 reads TGTGCCACCAGCAGAGATTGGGGGACAGGAACAGATACGCAGTATTTT. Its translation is CATSRDWGTGTDTQYF.

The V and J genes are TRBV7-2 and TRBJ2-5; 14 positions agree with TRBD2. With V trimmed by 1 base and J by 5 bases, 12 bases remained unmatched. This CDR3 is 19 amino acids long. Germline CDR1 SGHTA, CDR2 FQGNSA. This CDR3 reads CASSLEVSGLAGARETQYF. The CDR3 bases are TGTGCCAGCAGCTTAGAAGTGTCGGGACTAGCGGGAGCGAGGGAGACCCAGTACTTC. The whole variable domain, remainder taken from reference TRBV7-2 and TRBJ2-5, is GAGVSQSPSNKVTEKGKDVELRCDPISGHTALYWYRQSLGQGLEFLIYFQGNSAPDKSGLPSDRFSAERTGGSVSTLTIQRTQQEDSAVYLCASSLEVSGLAGARETQYFGPGTRLLVL.

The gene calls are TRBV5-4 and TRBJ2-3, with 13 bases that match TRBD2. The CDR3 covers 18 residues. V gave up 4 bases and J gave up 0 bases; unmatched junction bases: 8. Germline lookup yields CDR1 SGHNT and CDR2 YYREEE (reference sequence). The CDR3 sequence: CASSGRTSGRLSTDTQYF. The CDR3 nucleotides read TGTGCCAGCAGCGGACGGACTAGCGGGAGATTAAGCACAGATACGCAGTATTTT.

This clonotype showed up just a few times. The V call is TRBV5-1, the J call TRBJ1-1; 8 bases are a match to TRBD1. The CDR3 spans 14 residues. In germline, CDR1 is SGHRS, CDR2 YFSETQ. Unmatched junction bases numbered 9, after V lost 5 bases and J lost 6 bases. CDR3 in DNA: TGCGCCAGCAGGGGGAGGACAGGGAAGGCTGAAGCTTTCTTT. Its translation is CASRGRTGKAEAFF.

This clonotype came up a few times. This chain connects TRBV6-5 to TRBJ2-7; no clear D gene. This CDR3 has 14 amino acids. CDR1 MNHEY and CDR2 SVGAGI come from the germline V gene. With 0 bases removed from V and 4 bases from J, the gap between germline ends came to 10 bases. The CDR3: CASSYSRSLYEQYF. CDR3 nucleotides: TGTGCCAGCAGTTACTCGAGGTCTCTATACGAGCAGTACTTC.

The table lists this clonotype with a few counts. CDR3 sequence reads: CATSRTSNRETQYF. Written as DNA, the CDR3 is TGTGCCACCAGCAGAACTAGCAATCGAGAGACCCAGTACTTC. This chain uses TRBV15 with TRBJ2-5; D is perhaps TRBD2 (6 bases). The CDR3 runs to 14 residues. V lost 2 bases and J lost 4, with 11 bases in between. Germline-derived CDR1 and CDR2 are LNHNV and YYDKDF (reference sequence).

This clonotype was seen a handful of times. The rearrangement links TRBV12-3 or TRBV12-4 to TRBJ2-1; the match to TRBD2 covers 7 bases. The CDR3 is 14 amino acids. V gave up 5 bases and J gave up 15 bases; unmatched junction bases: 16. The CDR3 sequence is CASSPAGFAGELFF. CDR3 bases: TGTGCCAGCAGTCCTGCAGGATTTGCGGGAGAACTGTTCTTC.

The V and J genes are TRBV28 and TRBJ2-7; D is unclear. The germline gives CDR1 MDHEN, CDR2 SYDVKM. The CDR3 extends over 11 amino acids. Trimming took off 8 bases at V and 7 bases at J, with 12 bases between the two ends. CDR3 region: CASCVYNEQYF. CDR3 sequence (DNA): TGTGCCAGCTGCGTGTACAATGAGCAGTACTTC.

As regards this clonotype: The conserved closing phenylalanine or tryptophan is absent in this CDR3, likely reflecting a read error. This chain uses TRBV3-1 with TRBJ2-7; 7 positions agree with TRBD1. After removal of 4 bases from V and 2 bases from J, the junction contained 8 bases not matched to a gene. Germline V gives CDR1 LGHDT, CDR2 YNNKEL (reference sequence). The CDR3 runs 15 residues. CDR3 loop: CASSPPDRLPYEQYL. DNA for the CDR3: TGTGCCAGCAGCCCACCGGACAGGTTACCCTACGAGCAGTACCTC.

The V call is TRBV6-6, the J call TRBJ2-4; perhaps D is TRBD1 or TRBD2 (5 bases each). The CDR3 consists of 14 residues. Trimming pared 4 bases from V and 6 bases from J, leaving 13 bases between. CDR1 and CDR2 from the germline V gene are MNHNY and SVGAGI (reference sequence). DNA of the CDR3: TGTGCCAGCAGTTCCCAAGCTGGGGGAAACATTCAGTACTTC. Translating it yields CASSSQAGGNIQYF.

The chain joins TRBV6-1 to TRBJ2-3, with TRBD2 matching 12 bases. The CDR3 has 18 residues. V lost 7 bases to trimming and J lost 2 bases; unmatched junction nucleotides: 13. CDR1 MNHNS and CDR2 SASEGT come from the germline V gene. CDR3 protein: CASIPTSGRGPFTDTQYF. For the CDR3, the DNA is TGTGCCAGCATACCGACTAGCGGGAGAGGCCCCTTCACAGATACGCAGTATTTT.

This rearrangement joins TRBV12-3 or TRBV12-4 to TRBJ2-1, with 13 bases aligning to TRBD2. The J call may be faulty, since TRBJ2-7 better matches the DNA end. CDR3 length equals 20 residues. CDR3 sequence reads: CASSPRLAGGSRSSYNEQYF. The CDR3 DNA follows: TGTGCCAGCAGTCCTCGACTAGCGGGGGGATCGCGAAGCTCCTACAATGAGCAGTACTTC.

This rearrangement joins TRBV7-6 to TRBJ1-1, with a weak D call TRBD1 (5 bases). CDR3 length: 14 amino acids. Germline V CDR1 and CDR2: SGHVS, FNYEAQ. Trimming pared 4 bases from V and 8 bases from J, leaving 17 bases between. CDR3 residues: CASSSYQGGTEAFF. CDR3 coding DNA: TGTGCCAGCAGCTCATATCAGGGTGGTACGGAAGCTTTCTTT.

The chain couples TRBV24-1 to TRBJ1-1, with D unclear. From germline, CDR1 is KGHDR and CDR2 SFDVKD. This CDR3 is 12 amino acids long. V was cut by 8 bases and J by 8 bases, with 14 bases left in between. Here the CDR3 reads CATKGRTSEAFF. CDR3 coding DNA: TGTGCCACCAAAGGGCGTACGTCCGAAGCTTTCTTT.

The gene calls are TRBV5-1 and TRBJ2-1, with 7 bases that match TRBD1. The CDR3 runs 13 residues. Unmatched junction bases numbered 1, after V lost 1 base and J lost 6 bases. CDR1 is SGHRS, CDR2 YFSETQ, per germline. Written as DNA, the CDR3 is TGCGCCAGCAGCTTGTGGGACAGCAATGAGCAGTTCTTC. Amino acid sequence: CASSLWDSNEQFF.

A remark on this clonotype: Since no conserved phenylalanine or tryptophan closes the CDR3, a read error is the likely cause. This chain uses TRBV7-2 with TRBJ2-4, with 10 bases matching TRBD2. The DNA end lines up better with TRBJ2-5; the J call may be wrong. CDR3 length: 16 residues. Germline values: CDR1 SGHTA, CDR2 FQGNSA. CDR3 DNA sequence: TGTGCCAGCAGCTTAAGAGCGGGAGGGCTAGGTGAGACCCAGTACGTC. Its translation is CASSLRAGGLGETQYV.